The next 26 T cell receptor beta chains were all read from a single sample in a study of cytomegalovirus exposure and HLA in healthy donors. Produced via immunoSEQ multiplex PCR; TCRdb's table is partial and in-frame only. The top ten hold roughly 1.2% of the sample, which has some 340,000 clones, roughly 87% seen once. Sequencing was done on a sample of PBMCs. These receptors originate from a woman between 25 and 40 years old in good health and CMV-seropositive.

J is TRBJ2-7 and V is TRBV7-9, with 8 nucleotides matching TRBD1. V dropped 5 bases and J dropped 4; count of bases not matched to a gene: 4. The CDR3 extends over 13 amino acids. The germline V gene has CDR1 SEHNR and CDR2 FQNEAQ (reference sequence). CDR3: CASSPDREYEQYF. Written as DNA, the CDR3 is TGTGCCAGCAGCCCGGACAGGGAGTACGAGCAGTACTTC.

CDR3 region: CASSSSGREGYEQYF. CDR3 nucleotide sequence: TGTGCCAGCAGCTCCAGCGGGAGGGAGGGCTACGAGCAGTACTTC. The chain is built from TRBV13 and TRBJ2-7, with 10 bases that match TRBD2. Germline CDR1 is PRHDT and CDR2 is FYEKMQ (reference sequence). The CDR3 is 15 residues long. The J segment lost 3 bases and the V segment lost 4 bases, leaving 6 bases of the junction unmatched.

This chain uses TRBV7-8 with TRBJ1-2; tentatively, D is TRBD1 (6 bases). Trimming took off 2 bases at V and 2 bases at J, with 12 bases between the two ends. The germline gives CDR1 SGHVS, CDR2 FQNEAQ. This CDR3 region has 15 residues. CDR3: CASSLTPQGNYGYTF. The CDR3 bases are TGTGCCAGCAGCTTAACCCCACAGGGAAACTATGGCTACACCTTC.

The CDR3: CSVETSGRTYNEQFF. CDR3 DNA: TGCAGCGTGGAGACTAGCGGGCGCACCTACAATGAGCAGTTCTTC. The chain employs TRBV29-1 and TRBJ2-1; 10 nucleotides align to TRBD2. The CDR3 consists of 15 residues. V gave up 6 bases and J gave up 2 bases; unmatched junction bases: 7. From germline, CDR1 is SQVTM and CDR2 ANQGSEA.

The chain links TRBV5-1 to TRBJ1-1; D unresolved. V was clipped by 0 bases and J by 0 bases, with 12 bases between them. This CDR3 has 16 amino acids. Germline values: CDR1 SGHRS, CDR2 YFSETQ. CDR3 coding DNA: TGCGCCAGCAGCTTGGCTATGGGCTTCATGAACACTGAAGCTTTCTTT. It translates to CASSLAMGFMNTEAFF.

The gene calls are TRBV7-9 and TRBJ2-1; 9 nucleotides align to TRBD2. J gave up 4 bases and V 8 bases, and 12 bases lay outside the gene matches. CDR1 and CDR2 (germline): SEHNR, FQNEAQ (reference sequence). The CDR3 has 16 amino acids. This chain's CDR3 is CASFSPAGGQYNEQFF. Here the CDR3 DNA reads TGTGCCAGCTTCTCCCCAGCGGGAGGTCAATACAATGAGCAGTTCTTC.

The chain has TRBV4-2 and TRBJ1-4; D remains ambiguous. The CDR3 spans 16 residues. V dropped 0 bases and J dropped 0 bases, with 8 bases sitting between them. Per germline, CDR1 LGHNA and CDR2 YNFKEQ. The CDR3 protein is CASSQDLRATNEKLFF. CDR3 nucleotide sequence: TGTGCCAGCAGCCAAGATTTAAGGGCAACTAATGAAAAACTGTTTTTT.

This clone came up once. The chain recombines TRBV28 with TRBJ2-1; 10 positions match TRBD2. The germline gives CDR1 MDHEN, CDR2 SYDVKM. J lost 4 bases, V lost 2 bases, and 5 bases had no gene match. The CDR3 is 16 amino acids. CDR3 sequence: CASSLQRTSGYNEQFF. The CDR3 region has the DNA TGTGCCAGCAGTTTACAGAGGACTAGCGGTTACAATGAGCAGTTCTTC.

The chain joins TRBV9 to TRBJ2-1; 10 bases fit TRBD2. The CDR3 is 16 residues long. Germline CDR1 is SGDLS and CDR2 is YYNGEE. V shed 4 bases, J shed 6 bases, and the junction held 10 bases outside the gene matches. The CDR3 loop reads CASSRPLAGEGNEQFF. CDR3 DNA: TGTGCCAGCAGCCGTCCTCTAGCGGGAGAAGGCAATGAGCAGTTCTTC.

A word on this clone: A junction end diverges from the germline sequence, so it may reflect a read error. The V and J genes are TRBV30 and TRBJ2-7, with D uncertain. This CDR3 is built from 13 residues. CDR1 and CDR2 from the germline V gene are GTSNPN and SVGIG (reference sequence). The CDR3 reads CAWMKTTSNEQYF. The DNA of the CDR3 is TGTGCCTGGATGAAAACTACCTCCAACGAGCAGTACTTC.

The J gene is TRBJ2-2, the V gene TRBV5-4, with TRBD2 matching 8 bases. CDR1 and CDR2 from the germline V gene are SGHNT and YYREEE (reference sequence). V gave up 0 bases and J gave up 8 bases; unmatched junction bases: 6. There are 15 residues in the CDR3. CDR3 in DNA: TGTGCCAGCAGCTTGGCCGGGAGGGTGGAGGGGGAGCTGTTTTTT. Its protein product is CASSLAGRVEGELFF.

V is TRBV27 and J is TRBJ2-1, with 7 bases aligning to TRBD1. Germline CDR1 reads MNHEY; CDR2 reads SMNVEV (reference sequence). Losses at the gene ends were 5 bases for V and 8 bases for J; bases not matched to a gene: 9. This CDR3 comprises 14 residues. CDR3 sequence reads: CASSQRQGWDEQFF. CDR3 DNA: TGTGCCAGCAGTCAACGACAGGGTTGGGATGAGCAGTTCTTC.

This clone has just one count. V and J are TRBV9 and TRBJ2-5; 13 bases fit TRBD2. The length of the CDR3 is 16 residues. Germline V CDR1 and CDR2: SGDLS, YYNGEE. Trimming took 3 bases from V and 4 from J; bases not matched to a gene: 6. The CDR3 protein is CASSERLAGGRETQYF. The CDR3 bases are TGTGCCAGCAGCGAACGACTAGCGGGGGGTCGAGAGACCCAGTACTTC.

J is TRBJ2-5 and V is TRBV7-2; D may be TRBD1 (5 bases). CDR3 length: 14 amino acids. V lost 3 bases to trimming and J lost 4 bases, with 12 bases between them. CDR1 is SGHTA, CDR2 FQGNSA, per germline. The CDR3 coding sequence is TGTGCCAGCAGCTTGGCATTAGGGGCAGAGACCCAGTACTTC. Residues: CASSLALGAETQYF.

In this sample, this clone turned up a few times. The CDR3 sequence: CASSRGWGRAGQETQYF. As DNA, the CDR3 is TGTGCCAGCAGCCGGGGCTGGGGCAGGGCTGGCCAAGAGACCCAGTACTTC. V gene TRBV28 combines with J gene TRBJ2-5, with D perhaps TRBD1 or TRBD2 (5 bases each). V shed 6 bases and J shed 1 base, with 21 bases lying between them. The germline V gene has CDR1 MDHEN and CDR2 SYDVKM. The CDR3 length is 17 residues.

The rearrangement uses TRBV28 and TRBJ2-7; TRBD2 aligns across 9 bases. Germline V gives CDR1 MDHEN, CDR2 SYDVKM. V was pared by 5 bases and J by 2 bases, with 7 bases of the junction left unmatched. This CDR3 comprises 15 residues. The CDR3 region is CASSLTSGRAYEQYF. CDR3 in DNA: TGTGCCAGCAGTCTTACTAGCGGGCGAGCCTACGAGCAGTACTTC.

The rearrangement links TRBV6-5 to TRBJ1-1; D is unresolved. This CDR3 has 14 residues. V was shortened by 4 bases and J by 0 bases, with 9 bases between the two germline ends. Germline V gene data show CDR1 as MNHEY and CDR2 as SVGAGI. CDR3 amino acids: CASSSARLNTEAFF. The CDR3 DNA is TGTGCCAGCAGTTCGGCCAGGTTGAACACTGAAGCTTTCTTT.

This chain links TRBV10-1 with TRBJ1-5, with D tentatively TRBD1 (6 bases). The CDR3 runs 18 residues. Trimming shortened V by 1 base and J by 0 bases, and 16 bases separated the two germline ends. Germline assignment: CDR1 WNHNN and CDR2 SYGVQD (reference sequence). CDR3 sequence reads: CASSEFGQPRHSNQPQHF. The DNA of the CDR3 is TGCGCCAGCAGTGAGTTCGGACAGCCCCGGCATAGCAATCAGCCCCAGCATTTT.

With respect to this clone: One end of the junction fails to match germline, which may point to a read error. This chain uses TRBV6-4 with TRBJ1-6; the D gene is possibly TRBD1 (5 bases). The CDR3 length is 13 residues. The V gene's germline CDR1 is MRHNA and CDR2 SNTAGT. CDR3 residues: CASSDSTASPLHF. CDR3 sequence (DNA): TGTGCCAGTAGTGACTCGACAGCTTCACCCCTCCACTTT.

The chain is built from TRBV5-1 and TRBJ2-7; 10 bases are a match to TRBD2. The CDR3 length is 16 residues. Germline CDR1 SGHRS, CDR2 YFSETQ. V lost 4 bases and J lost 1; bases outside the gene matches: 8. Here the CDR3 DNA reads TGCGCCAGCAGCAACTTAGCGGGAGGAGAGTCCTACGAGCAGTACTTC. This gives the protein CASSNLAGGESYEQYF.

In DNA form, the CDR3 reads TGTGCCACCAGCAGAGATCAGGGGGGTTCACCCCTCCACTTT. Amino acid sequence: CATSRDQGGSPLHF. The genes are TRBV15 and TRBJ1-6, with 7 bases that match TRBD1. The J segment lost 9 bases and the V segment lost 0 bases, leaving 2 bases of the junction unmatched. Per the germline V gene, CDR1 is LNHNV and CDR2 is YYDKDF (reference sequence). This CDR3 is built from 14 residues.

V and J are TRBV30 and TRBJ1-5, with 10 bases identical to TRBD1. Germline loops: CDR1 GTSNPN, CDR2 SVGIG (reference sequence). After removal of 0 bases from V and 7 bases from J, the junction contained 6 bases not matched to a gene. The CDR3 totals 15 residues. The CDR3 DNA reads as TGTGCCTGGAGTGTCGGCGACAGGGGGCTCCAGCCCCAGCATTTT. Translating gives CAWSVGDRGLQPQHF. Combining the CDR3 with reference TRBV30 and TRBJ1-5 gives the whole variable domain SQTIHQWPATLVQPVGSPLSLECTVEGTSNPNLYWYRQAAGRGLQLLFYSVGIGQISSEVPQNLSASRPQDRQFILSSKKLLLSDSGFYLCAWSVGDRGLQPQHFGDGTRLSIL.

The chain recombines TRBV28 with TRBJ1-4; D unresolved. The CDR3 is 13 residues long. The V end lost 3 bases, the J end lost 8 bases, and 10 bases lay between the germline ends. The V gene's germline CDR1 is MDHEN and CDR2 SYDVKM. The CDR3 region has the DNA TGTGCCAGCAGTTTCGCCCAAAGAGAAAAACTGTTTTTT. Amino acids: CASSFAQREKLFF.

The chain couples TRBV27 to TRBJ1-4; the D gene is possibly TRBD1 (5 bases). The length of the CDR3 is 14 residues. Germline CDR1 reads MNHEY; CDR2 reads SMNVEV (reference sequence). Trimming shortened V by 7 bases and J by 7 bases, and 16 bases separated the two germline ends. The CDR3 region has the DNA TGTGCCAGCACCGACTCCTCCGGGGGTGAAAAACTGTTTTTT. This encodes CASTDSSGGEKLFF.

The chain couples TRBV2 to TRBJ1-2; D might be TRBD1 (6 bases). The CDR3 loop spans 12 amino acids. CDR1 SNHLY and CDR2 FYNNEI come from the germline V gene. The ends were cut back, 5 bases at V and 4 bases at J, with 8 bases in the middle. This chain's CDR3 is CASSPQGYGYTF. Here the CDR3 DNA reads TGTGCCAGCAGTCCACAGGGCTATGGCTACACCTTC.

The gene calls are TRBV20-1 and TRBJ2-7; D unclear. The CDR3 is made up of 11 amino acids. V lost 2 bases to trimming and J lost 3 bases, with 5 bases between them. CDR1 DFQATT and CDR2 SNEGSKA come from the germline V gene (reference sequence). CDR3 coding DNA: TGCAGTGCTAGAATGGGCTACGAGCAGTACTTC. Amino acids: CSARMGYEQYF.